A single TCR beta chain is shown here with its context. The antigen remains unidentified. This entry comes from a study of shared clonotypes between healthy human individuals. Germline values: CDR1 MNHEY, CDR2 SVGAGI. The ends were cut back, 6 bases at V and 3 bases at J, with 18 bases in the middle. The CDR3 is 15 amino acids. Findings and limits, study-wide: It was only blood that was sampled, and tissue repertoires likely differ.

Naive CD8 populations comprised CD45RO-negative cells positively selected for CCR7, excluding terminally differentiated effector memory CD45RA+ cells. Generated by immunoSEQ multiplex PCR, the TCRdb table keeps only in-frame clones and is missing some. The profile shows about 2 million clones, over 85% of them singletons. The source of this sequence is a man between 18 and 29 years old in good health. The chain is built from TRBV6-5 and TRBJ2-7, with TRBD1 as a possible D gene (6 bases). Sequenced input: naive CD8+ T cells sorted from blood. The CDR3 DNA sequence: TGTGCCAGCAGGGCACTCAGGGGACATATCTACGAGCAGTACTTC. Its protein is CASRALRGHIYEQYF.